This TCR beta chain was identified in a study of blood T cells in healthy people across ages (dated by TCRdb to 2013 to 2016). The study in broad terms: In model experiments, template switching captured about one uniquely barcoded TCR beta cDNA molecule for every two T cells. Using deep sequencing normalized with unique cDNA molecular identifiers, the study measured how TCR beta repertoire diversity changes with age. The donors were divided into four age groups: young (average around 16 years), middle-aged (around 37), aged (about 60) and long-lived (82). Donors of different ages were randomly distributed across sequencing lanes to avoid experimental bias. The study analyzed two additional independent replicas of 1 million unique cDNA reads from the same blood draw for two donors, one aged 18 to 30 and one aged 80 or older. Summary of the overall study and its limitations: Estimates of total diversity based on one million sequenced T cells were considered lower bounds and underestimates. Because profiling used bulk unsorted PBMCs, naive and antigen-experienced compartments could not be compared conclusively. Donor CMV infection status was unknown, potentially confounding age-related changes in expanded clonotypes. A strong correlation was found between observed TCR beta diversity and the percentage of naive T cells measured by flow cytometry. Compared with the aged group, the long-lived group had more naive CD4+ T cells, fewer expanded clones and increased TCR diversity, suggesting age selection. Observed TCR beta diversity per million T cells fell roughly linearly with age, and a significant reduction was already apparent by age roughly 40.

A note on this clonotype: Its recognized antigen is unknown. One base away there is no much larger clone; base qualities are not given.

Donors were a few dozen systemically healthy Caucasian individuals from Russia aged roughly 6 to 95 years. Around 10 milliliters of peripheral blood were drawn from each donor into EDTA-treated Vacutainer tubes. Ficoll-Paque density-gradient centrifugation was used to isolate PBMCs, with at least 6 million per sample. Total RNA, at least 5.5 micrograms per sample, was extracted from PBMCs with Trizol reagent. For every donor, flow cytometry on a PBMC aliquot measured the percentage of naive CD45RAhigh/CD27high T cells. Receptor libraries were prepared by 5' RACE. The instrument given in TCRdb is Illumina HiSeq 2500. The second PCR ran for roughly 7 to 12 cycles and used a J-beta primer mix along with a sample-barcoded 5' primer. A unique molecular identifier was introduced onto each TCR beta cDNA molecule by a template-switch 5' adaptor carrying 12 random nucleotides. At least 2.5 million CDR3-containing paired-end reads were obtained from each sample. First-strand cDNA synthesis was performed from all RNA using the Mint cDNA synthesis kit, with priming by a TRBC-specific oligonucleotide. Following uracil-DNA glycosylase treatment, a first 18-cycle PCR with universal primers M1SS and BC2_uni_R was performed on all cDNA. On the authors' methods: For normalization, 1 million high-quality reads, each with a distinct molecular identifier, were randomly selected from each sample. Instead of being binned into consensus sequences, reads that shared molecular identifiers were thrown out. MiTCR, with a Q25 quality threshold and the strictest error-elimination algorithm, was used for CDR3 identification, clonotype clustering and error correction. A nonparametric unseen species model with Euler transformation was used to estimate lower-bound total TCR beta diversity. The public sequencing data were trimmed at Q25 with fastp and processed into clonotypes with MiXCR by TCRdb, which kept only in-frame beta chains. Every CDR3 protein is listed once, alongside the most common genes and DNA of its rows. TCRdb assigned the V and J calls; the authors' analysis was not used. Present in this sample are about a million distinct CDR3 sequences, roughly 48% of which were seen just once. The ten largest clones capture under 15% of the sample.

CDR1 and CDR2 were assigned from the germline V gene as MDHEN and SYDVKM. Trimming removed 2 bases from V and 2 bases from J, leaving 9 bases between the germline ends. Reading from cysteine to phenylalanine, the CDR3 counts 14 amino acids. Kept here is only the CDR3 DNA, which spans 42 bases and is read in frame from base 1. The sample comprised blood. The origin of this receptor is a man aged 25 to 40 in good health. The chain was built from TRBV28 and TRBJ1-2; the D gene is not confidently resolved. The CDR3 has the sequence CASSLLRSNYGYTF. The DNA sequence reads TGTGCCAGCAGTTTACTCAGGAGCAACTATGGCTACACCTTC.